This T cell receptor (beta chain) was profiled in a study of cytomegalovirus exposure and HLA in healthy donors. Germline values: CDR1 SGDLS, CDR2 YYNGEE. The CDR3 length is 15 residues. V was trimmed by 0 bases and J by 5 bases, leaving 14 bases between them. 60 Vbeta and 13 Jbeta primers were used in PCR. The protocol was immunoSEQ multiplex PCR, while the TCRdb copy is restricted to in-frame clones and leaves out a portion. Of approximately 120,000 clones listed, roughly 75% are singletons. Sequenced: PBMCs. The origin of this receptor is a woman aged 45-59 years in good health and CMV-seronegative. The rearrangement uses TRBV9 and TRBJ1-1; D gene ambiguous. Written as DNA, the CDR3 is TGTGCCAGCAGCGTAGGTTATGTTGAGGTTACTGAAGCTTTCTTT. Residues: CASSVGYVEVTEAFF.